The 5 T cell receptor beta chains reported below all come from one sample, sequenced in a study of shared clonotypes between healthy human individuals. Some clones are missing from TCRdb's copy, which holds only in-frame ones; the method was immunoSEQ multiplex PCR. The sample carries 2 million to 2.5 million clones, just over 90% recorded once. The sample was naive CD4+ T cells from PBMCs. Subset of the sample: CD45RA+ positively selected. These receptors came from a man younger than 30 in good health. Some clones in this sample may be carry-over from other donors' samples.

The rearrangement uses TRBV28 and TRBJ2-5; 10 nucleotides align to TRBD2. The CDR3 is 15 residues long. The germline V gene encodes CDR1 MDHEN and CDR2 SYDVKM. The V and J ends lost 5 bases and 6 bases, in that order; junction bases with no gene match: 9. CDR3 amino acids: CASSPSGSEVKTQYF. The CDR3 nucleotides read TGTGCCAGCAGTCCTAGCGGGAGTGAGGTCAAGACCCAGTACTTC.

Of note for this clone: This same CDR3 is encoded by further DNA sequences in the sample. The chain combines TRBV6-5 with TRBJ2-7; D remains ambiguous. Germline CDR1 and CDR2: MNHEY and SVGAGI. The V end was cut by 0 bases, the J end by 1 base, with 7 bases between. The CDR3 runs to 14 residues. The CDR3 sequence is CASSYSGQSYEQYF. The CDR3 bases are TGTGCCAGCAGTTACTCGGGCCAGTCCTACGAGCAGTACTTC.

V gene TRBV4-3 combines with J gene TRBJ1-2, with a possible D match to TRBD1 (5 bases). V was pared by 0 bases and J by 6 bases, with 11 bases between. This CDR3 is 14 amino acids long. CDR1 is LGHNA and CDR2 is YSLEER in the germline V gene. Here the CDR3 reads CASSQERGAHGYTF. CDR3 bases: TGCGCCAGCAGCCAAGAGCGAGGGGCCCATGGCTACACCTTC.

J is TRBJ2-3 and V is TRBV7-2, with D perhaps TRBD1 or TRBD2 (5 bases each). The germline gives CDR1 SGHTA, CDR2 FQGNSA. V lost 7 bases and J 0 bases, leaving 8 bases between the germline ends. There are 13 residues in the CDR3. This CDR3 reads CASTGASTDTQYF. As DNA, the CDR3 is TGTGCCAGCACCGGGGCCAGCACAGATACGCAGTATTTT.

This clone occurred once. The gene calls are TRBV2 and TRBJ1-5; D gene ambiguous. V dropped 1 base and J dropped 7 bases, with 8 bases sitting between them. CDR1 SNHLY and CDR2 FYNNEI come from the germline V gene. This CDR3 has 13 residues. CDR3 residues: CASSEEGPQPQHF. CDR3 coding DNA: TGTGCCAGCAGTGAAGAGGGCCCCCAGCCCCAGCATTTT.